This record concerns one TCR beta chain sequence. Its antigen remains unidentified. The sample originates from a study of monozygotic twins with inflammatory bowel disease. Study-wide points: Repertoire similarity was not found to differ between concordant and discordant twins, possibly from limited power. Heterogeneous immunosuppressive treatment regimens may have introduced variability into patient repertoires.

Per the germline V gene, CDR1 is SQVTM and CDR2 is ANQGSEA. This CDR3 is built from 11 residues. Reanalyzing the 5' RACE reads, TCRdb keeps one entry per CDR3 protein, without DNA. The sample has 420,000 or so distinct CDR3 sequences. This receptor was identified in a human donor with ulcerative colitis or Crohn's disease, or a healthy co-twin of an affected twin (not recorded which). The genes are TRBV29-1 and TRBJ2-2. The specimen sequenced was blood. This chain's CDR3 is CSASSVGELFF.